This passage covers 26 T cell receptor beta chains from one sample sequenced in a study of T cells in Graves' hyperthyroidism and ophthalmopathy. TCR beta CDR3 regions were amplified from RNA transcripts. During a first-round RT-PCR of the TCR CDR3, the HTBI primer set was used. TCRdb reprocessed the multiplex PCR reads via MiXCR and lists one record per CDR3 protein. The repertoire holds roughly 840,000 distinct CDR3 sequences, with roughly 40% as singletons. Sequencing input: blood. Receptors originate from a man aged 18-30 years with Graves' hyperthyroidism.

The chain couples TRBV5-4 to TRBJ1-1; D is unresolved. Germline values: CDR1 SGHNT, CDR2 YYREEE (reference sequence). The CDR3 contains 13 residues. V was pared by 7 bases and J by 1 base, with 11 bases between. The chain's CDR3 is CASPNLGNTEAFF. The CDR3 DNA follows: TGTGCCAGCCCAAATCTGGGGAACACTGAAGCTTTCTTT.

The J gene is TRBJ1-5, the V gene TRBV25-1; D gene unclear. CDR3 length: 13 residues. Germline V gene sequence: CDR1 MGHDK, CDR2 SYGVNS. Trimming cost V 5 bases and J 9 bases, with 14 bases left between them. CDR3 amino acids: CASSLAGGLPQHF. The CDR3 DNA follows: TGTGCCAGCAGTTTAGCTGGTGGCCTGCCCCAGCATTTT.

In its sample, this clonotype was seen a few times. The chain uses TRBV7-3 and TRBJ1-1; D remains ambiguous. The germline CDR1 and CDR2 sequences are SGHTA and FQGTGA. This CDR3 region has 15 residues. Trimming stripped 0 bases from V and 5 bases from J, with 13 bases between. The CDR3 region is CASSLTPMKETEAFF. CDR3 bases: TGTGCCAGCAGCTTAACCCCGATGAAGGAGACTGAAGCTTTCTTT.

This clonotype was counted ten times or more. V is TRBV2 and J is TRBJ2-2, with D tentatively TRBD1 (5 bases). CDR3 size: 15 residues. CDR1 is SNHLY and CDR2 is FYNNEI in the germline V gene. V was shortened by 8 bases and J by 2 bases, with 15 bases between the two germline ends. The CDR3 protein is CASFPRTPNTGELFF. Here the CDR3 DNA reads TGTGCCAGCTTTCCACGGACACCCAACACCGGGGAGCTGTTTTTT.

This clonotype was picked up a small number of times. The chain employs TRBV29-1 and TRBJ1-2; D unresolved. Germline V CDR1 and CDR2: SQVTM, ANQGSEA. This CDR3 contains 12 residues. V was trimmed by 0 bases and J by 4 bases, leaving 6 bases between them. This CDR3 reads CSVEEGSYGYTF. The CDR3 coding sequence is TGCAGCGTTGAAGAAGGGTCCTATGGCTACACCTTC.

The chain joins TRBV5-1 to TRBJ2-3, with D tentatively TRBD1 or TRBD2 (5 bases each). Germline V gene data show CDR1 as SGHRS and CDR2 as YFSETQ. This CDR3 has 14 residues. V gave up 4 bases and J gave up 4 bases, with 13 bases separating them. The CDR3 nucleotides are TGCGCCAGCAGCCTACGGGACGGAGCAGATACGCAGTATTTT. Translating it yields CASSLRDGADTQYF.

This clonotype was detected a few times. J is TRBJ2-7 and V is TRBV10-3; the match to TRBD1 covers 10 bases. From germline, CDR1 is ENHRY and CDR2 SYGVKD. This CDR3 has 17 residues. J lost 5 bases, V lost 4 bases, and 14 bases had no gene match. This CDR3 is CAISGGPGQGYSHEQYF. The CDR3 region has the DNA TGTGCCATCAGTGGAGGACCGGGACAGGGGTATAGTCACGAGCAGTACTTC.

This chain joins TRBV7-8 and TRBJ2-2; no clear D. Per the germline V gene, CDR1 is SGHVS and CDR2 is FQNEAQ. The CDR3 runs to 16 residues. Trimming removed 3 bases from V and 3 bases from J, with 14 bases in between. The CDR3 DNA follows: TGTGCCAGCAGCTTGGGCCCAGTTTGGGACACCGGGGAGCTGTTTTTT. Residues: CASSLGPVWDTGELFF.

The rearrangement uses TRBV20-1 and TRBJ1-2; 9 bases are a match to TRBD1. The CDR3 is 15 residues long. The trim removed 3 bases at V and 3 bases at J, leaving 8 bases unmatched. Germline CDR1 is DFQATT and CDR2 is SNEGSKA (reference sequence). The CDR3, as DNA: TGCAGTGCTAGGTCACCGGGACAGGGAGACTATGGCTACACCTTC. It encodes CSARSPGQGDYGYTF.

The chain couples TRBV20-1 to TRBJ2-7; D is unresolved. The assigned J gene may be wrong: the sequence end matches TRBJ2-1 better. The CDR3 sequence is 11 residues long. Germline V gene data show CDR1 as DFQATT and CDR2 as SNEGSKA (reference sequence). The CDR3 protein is CSARYRNEQFF. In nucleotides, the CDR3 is TGCAGTGCTAGGTACCGGAATGAGCAGTTCTTC.

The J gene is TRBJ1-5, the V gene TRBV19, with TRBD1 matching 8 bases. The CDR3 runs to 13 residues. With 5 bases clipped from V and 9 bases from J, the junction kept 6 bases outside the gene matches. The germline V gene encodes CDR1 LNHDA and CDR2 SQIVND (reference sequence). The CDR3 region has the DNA TGTGCCAGTAGTTCGACAGGGGCAGCGCCCCAGCATTTT. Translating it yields CASSSTGAAPQHF. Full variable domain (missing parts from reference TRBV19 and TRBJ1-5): DGGITQSPKYLFRKEGQNVTLSCEQNLNHDAMYWYRQDPGQGLRLIYYSQIVNDFQKGDIAEGYSVSREKKESFPLTVTSAQKNPTAFYLCASSSTGAAPQHFGDGTRLSIL.

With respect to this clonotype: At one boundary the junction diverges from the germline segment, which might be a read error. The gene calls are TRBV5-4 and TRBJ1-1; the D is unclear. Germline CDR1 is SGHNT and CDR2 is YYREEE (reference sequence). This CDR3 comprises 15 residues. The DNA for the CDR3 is TGCGCCAGCAGCCAAGATCACCACAGTTGGACTGAAGCTTTCTTT. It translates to CASSQDHHSWTEAFF. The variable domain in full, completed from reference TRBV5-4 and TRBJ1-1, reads ETGVTQSPTHLIKTRGQQVTLRCSSQSGHNTVSWYQQALGQGPQFIFQYYREEENGRGNFPPRFSGLQFPNYSSELNVNALELDDSALYLCASSQDHHSWTEAFFGQGTRLTVV.

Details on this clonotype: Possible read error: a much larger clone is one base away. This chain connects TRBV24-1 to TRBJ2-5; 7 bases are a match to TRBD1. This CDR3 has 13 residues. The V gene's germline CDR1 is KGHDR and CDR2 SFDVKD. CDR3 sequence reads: CATSGTGEEAQYF. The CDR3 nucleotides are TGTGCCACCAGTGGTACAGGGGAAGAGGCCCAGTACTTC.

Here the CDR3 DNA reads TGTGCCAGCAGCTTAGACAGCCGAAACACCGGGGAGCTGTTTTTT. Its protein is CASSLDSRNTGELFF. The chain recombines TRBV7-2 with TRBJ2-2; D ambiguous. The CDR3 extends over 15 amino acids. Germline V gene data show CDR1 as SGHTA and CDR2 as FQGNSA. V lost 1 base and J lost 2, with 8 bases in between.

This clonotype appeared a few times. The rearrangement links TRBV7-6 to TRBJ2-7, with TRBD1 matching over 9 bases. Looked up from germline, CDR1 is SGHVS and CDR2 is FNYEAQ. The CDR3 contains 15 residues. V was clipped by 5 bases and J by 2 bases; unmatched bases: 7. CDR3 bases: TGTGCCAGCAGCCCGACAGGGGGAAGCACCTACGAGCAGTACTTC. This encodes CASSPTGGSTYEQYF.

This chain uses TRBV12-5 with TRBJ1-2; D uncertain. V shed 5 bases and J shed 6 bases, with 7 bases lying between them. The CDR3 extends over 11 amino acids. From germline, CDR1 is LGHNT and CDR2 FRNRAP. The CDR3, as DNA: TGTGCTAGTGGTCCCCTAGATGGCTACACCTTC. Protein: CASGPLDGYTF. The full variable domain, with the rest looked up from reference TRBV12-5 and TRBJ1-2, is DARVTQTPRHKVTEMGQEVTMRCQPILGHNTVFWYRQTMMQGLELLAYFRNRAPLDDSGMPKDRFSAEMPDATLATLKIQPSEPRDSAVYFCASGPLDGYTFGSGTRLTVV.

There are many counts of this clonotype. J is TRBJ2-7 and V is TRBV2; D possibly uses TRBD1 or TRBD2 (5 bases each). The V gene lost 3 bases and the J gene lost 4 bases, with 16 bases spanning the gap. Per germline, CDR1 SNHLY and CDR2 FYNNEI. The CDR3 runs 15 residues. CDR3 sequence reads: CASSDARQRSYEQYF. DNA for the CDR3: TGTGCCAGCAGTGACGCTAGACAGCGGTCATACGAGCAGTACTTC.

CDR3 amino acids: CASSQDLGTPGREAFF. The CDR3 nucleotides read TGCGCCAGCAGCCAAGATTTGGGCACCCCGGGGCGGGAAGCTTTCTTT. V is TRBV4-1 and J is TRBJ1-1, with D maybe TRBD1 (5 bases). CDR3 size: 16 residues. Per the germline V gene, CDR1 is MGHRA and CDR2 is YSYEKL. Trimming took 0 bases from V and 8 from J, leaving 19 bases between them.

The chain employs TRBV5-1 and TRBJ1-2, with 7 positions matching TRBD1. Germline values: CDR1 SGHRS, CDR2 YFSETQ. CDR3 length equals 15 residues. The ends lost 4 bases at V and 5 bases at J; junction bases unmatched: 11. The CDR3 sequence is CASSPGQRPFYGYTF. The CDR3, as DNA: TGCGCCAGCAGCCCGGGACAGCGACCCTTTTATGGCTACACCTTC.

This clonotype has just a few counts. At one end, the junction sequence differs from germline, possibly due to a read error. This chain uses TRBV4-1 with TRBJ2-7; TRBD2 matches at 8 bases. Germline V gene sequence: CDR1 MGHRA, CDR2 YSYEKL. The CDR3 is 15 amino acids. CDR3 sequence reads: CASSLRLAGSYEQYF. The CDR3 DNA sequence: TGTGCCAGCAGCTTAAGGCTAGCGGGTTCCTACGAGCAGTACTTC.

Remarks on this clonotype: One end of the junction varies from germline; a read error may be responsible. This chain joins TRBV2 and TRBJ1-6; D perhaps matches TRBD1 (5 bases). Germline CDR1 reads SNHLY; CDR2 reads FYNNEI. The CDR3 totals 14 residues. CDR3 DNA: TGTGCCAGCAGAGAAGACAGCTATAATTCACCCCTCCACTTT. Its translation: CASREDSYNSPLHF.

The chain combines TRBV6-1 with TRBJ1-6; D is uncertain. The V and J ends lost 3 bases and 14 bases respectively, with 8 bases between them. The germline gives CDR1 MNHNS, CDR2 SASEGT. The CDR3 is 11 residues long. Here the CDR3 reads CASSENLSLHF. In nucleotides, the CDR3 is TGTGCCAGCAGTGAGAATTTATCCCTCCACTTT.

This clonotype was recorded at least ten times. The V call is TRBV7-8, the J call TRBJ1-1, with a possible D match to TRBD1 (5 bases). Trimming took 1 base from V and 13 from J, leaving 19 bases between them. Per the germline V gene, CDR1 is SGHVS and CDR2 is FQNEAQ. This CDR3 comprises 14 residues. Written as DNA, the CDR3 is TGTGCCAGCAGCTTAGGCGTCTCGGGGGATACGCGTTTCTTT. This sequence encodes CASSLGVSGDTRFF. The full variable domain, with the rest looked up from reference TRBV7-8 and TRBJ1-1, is GAGVSQSPRYKVAKRGQDVALRCDPISGHVSLFWYQQALGQGPEFLTYFQNEAQLDKSGLPSDRFFAERPEGSVSTLKIQRTQQEDSAVYLCASSLGVSGDTRFFGQGTRLTVV.

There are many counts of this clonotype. The CDR3 sequence: CASSPPRGGYTF. The CDR3 nucleotides are TGTGCCAGCAGCCCCCCCAGGGGTGGCTACACCTTC. The chain is built from TRBV7-2 and TRBJ1-2; D is possibly TRBD1 (6 bases). CDR1 is SGHTA and CDR2 is FQGNSA in the germline V gene. The length of the CDR3 is 12 residues. Trimming took off 5 bases at V and 7 bases at J, with 11 bases between the two ends.

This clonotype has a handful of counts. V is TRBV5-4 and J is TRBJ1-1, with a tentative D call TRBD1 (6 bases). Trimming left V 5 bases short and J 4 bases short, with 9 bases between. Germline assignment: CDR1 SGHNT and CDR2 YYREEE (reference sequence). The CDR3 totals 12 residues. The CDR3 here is CASRAGATEAFF. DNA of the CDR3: TGTGCCAGCAGGGCAGGGGCCACTGAAGCTTTCTTT.

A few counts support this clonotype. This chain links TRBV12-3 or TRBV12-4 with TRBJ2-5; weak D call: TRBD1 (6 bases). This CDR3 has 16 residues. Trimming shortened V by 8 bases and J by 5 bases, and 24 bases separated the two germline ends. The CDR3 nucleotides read TGTGCCAGCGCCCTCGGGACACTCCCTCCCGGGGAGACCCAGTACTTC. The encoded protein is CASALGTLPPGETQYF.